These 31 T cell receptor beta chains share one sample of origin, sequenced in a study of CD8+ T cells in alopecia areata. RNA was isolated and reverse transcribed to cDNA, the sequencing template. Here immunoSEQ multiplex PCR was the method, and the copy in TCRdb shows in-frame clones only, minus some. Of some 200,000 clones in the sample, about 40% were seen once. Treatment here: oral pan-JAK inhibitor, 5-10 mg twice daily. Sequences were derived from CD4+ T cells sorted from blood, sampled at approximately week 39, from a patient treated with tofacitinib. These receptors were taken from a human donor with alopecia areata.

The genes are TRBV9 and TRBJ2-7, with D possibly being TRBD1 (6 bases). CDR1 and CDR2 (germline): SGDLS, YYNGEE. Trimming stripped 0 bases from V and 3 bases from J, with 13 bases between. The CDR3 loop spans 15 amino acids. CDR3 bases: TGTGCCAGCAGCGTAGGGTCAGGGGTCAGCTACGAGCAGTACTTC. Its translation: CASSVGSGVSYEQYF.

The CDR3 sequence is CASSQGGTGLAKNIQYF. CDR3 nucleotide sequence: TGCGCCAGCAGCCAAGGAGGGACAGGACTAGCCAAAAACATTCAGTACTTC. This sequence joins TRBV4-1 and TRBJ2-4; TRBD1 agrees at 8 bases. In germline, CDR1 is MGHRA, CDR2 YSYEKL. With 1 base clipped from V and 0 bases from J, the junction kept 5 bases outside the gene matches. The CDR3 extends over 17 amino acids.

With respect to this clone: It is likely a read error, because the conserved phenylalanine at the end of the CDR3 is missing. It is unclear where the CDR3 begins or ends on the DNA, so no DNA is shown, and the CDR3 is as TCRdb lists it. This rearrangement joins TRBV28 to TRBJ2-7; the table's D gene call, TRBD2, was not cross checked with the DNA. CDR1 is MDHEN and CDR2 is SYDVKM in the germline V gene. Inclusive of both ends, the CDR3 amounts to 11 amino acids. The CDR3 protein is CASSLDWERPT.

This clone was counted between two and nine times. An end of the junction differs from the germline gene, which may be a read error. The chain links TRBV6-1 to TRBJ1-5, with D hard to call. CDR1 is MNHNS, CDR2 SASEGT, per germline. The CDR3 totals 15 residues. CDR3 protein: CASCESGNGNQPQHF. The CDR3 nucleotides read TGTGCCAGCTGTGAGTCCGGGAATGGGAATCAGCCCCAGCATTTT.

Worth noting for this clone: Other DNA sequences of this sample code for an identical CDR3. CDR3 nucleotide sequence: TGCGCCAGCAGTACCCCTGGGGGGTCCTACGAGCAGTACTTC. It specifies CASSTPGGSYEQYF. This chain joins TRBV5-1 and TRBJ2-7; D possibly corresponds to TRBD2 (6 bases). This CDR3 spans 14 amino acids. Trimming removed 5 bases from V and 1 base from J, with 13 bases in between. Germline V CDR1 and CDR2: SGHRS, YFSETQ.

The J gene is TRBJ2-3, the V gene TRBV27; 8 bases are shared with TRBD2. CDR1 MNHEY and CDR2 SMNVEV come from the germline V gene (reference sequence). V trimming: 3 bases; J trimming: 0 bases; junction bases outside the gene matches: 2. This CDR3 has 15 amino acids. CDR3: CASSFSGKSTDTQYF. CDR3 DNA sequence: TGTGCCAGCAGTTTTAGCGGGAAGAGCACAGATACGCAGTATTTT.

The chain joins TRBV9 to TRBJ1-5, with D uncertain. Germline CDR1 is SGDLS and CDR2 is YYNGEE. The CDR3 has 14 residues. V was cut by 3 bases and J by 0 bases, with 7 bases left in between. CDR3 sequence (DNA): TGTGCCAGCAGCGCCGACGGTAGCAATCAGCCCCAGCATTTT. Its protein product is CASSADGSNQPQHF.

This clone came up a few times. The chain has TRBV6-5 and TRBJ2-4, with TRBD1 as a possible D gene (6 bases). V lost 5 bases to trimming and J lost 10 bases, with 12 bases between them. CDR3 length equals 12 residues. Germline V CDR1 and CDR2: MNHEY, SVGAGI. CDR3 DNA sequence: TGTGCCAGCAGTCAGGGGTCTTCGATTCAGTACTTC. Encoded protein: CASSQGSSIQYF.

J is TRBJ2-7 and V is TRBV12-5, with D maybe TRBD2 (5 bases). V lost 2 bases and J lost 2, with 16 bases in between. Per germline, CDR1 LGHNT and CDR2 FRNRAP. The CDR3 length is 16 residues. The CDR3 loop is CASGLRMRASTYEQYF. The CDR3, as DNA: TGTGCTAGTGGTTTGCGTATGCGGGCCTCAACCTACGAGCAGTACTTC. Looking up the rest from reference TRBV12-5 and TRBJ2-7 gives the full variable domain: DARVTQTPRHKVTEMGQEVTMRCQPILGHNTVFWYRQTMMQGLELLAYFRNRAPLDDSGMPKDRFSAEMPDATLATLKIQPSEPRDSAVYFCASGLRMRASTYEQYFGPGTRLTVT.

The sample holds a few counts of this clone. The chain has TRBV10-3 and TRBJ2-7; 7 bases map to TRBD1. CDR3 length equals 12 residues. Germline V gene sequence: CDR1 ENHRY, CDR2 SYGVKD. With V trimmed by 11 bases and J by 0 bases, 4 bases remained unmatched. The DNA of the CDR3 is TGTGCCGCAAGGGACAGCTCCTACGAGCAGTACTTC. Protein product: CAARDSSYEQYF.

This chain connects TRBV9 to TRBJ2-1; TRBD2 matches at 13 bases. J lost 3 bases, V lost 6 bases, and 6 bases had no gene match. The CDR3 has 16 residues. Per germline, CDR1 SGDLS and CDR2 YYNGEE. The CDR3 region is CASTSGTSGIYNEQFF. The CDR3 DNA sequence: TGTGCCAGCACGTCCGGGACTAGCGGGATCTACAATGAGCAGTTCTTC.

Concerning this clone: This sample also contains other DNA sequences that code for the same CDR3. V usage is TRBV27 and J usage is TRBJ2-1; 7 bases line up with TRBD1. The CDR3 is 14 amino acids. V shed 6 bases and J 3 bases; nucleotides not matched to a gene: 5. Germline V gives CDR1 MNHEY, CDR2 SMNVEV (reference sequence). The CDR3 region is CASSLDRRYNEQFF. CDR3 nucleotides: TGTGCCAGCAGCCTGGACAGGCGCTACAATGAGCAGTTCTTC.

The CDR3 here is CAISELTGGRGYTF. The CDR3 bases are TGTGCCATCAGTGAGTTGACAGGGGGCCGAGGCTACACCTTC. The rearrangement joins TRBV10-3 to TRBJ1-2; TRBD1 aligns across 10 bases. The germline gives CDR1 ENHRY, CDR2 SYGVKD. The CDR3 loop spans 14 amino acids. Germline trimming cut 1 base from V and 8 bases from J; bases unmatched to any gene: 4.

The chain combines TRBV30 with TRBJ2-7; 15 nucleotides match TRBD2. The germline V gene has CDR1 GTSNPN and CDR2 SVGIG (reference sequence). The V and J ends lost 4 bases and 5 bases, in that order; junction bases with no gene match: 12. This CDR3 has 17 amino acids. The CDR3 region has the DNA TGTGCCTGGAACCTGGGACTAGCGGGAGGCCTCCACAACGAGCAGTACTTC. This codes for CAWNLGLAGGLHNEQYF.

The rearrangement uses TRBV11-3 and TRBJ1-1; D ambiguous. Germline values: CDR1 SGHNT, CDR2 YENEEA. The V end was cut by 5 bases, the J end by 3 bases, with 10 bases between. This CDR3 is 13 amino acids long. The CDR3 is CASSKGDDTEAFF. CDR3 nucleotide sequence: TGTGCCAGCAGCAAGGGAGATGACACTGAAGCTTTCTTT. Filled out from reference TRBV11-3 and TRBJ1-1, the complete variable domain reads EAGVVQSPRYKIIEKKQPVAFWCNPISGHNTLYWYLQNLGQGPELLIRYENEEAVDDSQLPKDRFSAERLKGVDSTLKIQPAELGDSAVYLCASSKGDDTEAFFGQGTRLTVV.

The chain joins TRBV7-8 to TRBJ2-1; no clear D. The CDR3 is 15 residues long. The germline V and J ends were trimmed by 4 bases and 6 bases, with 16 bases remaining between them. CDR1 and CDR2 from the germline V gene are SGHVS and FQNEAQ. CDR3 sequence reads: CASSSVVAWGNEQFF. CDR3 DNA sequence: TGTGCCAGCAGCTCCGTAGTGGCTTGGGGCAATGAGCAGTTCTTC. Variable domain in full (rest from reference TRBV7-8 and TRBJ2-1): GAGVSQSPRYKVAKRGQDVALRCDPISGHVSLFWYQQALGQGPEFLTYFQNEAQLDKSGLPSDRFFAERPEGSVSTLKIQRTQQEDSAVYLCASSSVVAWGNEQFFGPGTRLTVL.

The chain employs TRBV6-6 and TRBJ2-6, with 7 bases fitting TRBD1. Germline assignment: CDR1 MNHNY and CDR2 SVGAGI (reference sequence). V shed 5 bases, J shed 2 bases, and the junction held 3 bases outside the gene matches. The CDR3 has 15 amino acids. CDR3 in amino acids: CASSPGTAGANVLTF. CDR3 DNA: TGTGCCAGCAGTCCGGGGACAGCTGGGGCCAACGTCCTGACTTTC.

V and J are TRBV5-1 and TRBJ2-6, with TRBD2 matching 12 bases. The CDR3 covers 17 residues. Germline V gene data show CDR1 as SGHRS and CDR2 as YFSETQ. The trim removed 4 bases at V and 2 bases at J, leaving 4 bases unmatched. DNA for the CDR3: TGCGCCAGCAGCATGACTAGCGGGAGCCCTGGGGCCAACGTCCTGACTTTC. As protein: CASSMTSGSPGANVLTF.

The chain recombines TRBV30 with TRBJ1-2; D possibly corresponds to TRBD1 (6 bases). The ends were cut back, 2 bases at V and 7 bases at J, with 14 bases in the middle. The length of the CDR3 is 13 residues. Germline values: CDR1 GTSNPN, CDR2 SVGIG (reference sequence). CDR3 coding DNA: TGTGCCTGGAGTCCGACAGGTGCGGGTGGCTACACCTTC. It translates to CAWSPTGAGGYTF.

The chain has TRBV28 and TRBJ2-7, with TRBD1 matching over 8 bases. Germline CDR1 and CDR2: MDHEN and SYDVKM. This CDR3 is 15 amino acids long. V trimming: 5 bases; J trimming: 3 bases; junction bases outside the gene matches: 9. CDR3 in amino acids: CASSPNTGGSYEQYF. CDR3 coding DNA: TGTGCCAGCAGTCCGAATACAGGGGGAAGCTACGAGCAGTACTTC.

The chain couples TRBV5-1 to TRBJ2-7; TRBD2 matches 12 bases. The CDR3 is 16 amino acids. Germline V gene sequence: CDR1 SGHRS, CDR2 YFSETQ. With V trimmed by 4 bases and J by 4 bases, 9 bases remained unmatched. This CDR3 reads CASSTQTSGRVYEQYF. The DNA for the CDR3 is TGCGCCAGCAGCACCCAGACTAGCGGGAGAGTATACGAGCAGTACTTC. Supplemented by reference TRBV5-1 and TRBJ2-7, the full variable domain reads KAGVTQTPRYLIKTRGQQVTLSCSPISGHRSVSWYQQTPGQGLQFLFEYFSETQRNKGNFPGRFSGRQFSNSRSEMNVSTLELGDSALYLCASSTQTSGRVYEQYFGPGTRLTVT.

The gene calls are TRBV7-2 and TRBJ2-2; D ambiguous. CDR1 is SGHTA, CDR2 FQGNSA, per germline. This CDR3 is 11 amino acids long. With 6 bases removed from V and 5 bases from J, the gap between germline ends came to 4 bases. As DNA, the CDR3 is TGTGCCAGCAGATGGACCGGGGAGCTGTTTTTT. This codes for CASRWTGELFF.

The rearrangement uses TRBV6-5 and TRBJ1-5, with TRBD1 matching over 8 bases. This CDR3 comprises 15 residues. Germline CDR1 and CDR2: MNHEY and SVGAGI. With 7 bases clipped from V and 5 bases from J, the junction kept 10 bases outside the gene matches. The CDR3 DNA reads TGTGCCAGCACCTCCGGACAGGGAGGGTATCAGCCCCAGCATTTT. It is translated as CASTSGQGGYQPQHF.

V usage is TRBV5-4 and J usage is TRBJ2-3, with a possible D match to TRBD2 (6 bases). The CDR3 has 14 residues. CDR1 and CDR2 from the germline V gene are SGHNT and YYREEE (reference sequence). V dropped 10 bases and J dropped 5 bases, with 20 bases sitting between them. CDR3: CASQGLAGRDTQYF. The CDR3 coding sequence is TGTGCCTCCCAGGGTTTGGCGGGAAGAGATACGCAGTATTTT.

This clone was observed at least ten times. This rearrangement joins TRBV7-2 to TRBJ1-1; D ambiguous. This CDR3 comprises 12 residues. Germline V CDR1 and CDR2: SGHTA, FQGNSA. V dropped 5 bases and J dropped 8 bases, with 12 bases sitting between them. CDR3 nucleotides: TGTGCCAGCAGCCTCGACTTAAGAGAAGCTTTCTTT. Translated, it gives CASSLDLREAFF.

The V call is TRBV15, the J call TRBJ1-2; TRBD1 agrees at 9 bases. The CDR3 consists of 15 residues. Germline V gene lookup returns CDR1 LNHNV and CDR2 YYDKDF (reference sequence). Germline trimming cut 4 bases from V and 8 bases from J; bases unmatched to any gene: 11. The CDR3 here is CATSILTGGAEGYTF. The CDR3 DNA follows: TGTGCCACCAGCATACTAACAGGGGGCGCAGAAGGCTACACCTTC.

This clone was counted only a few times. The V gene is TRBV30, the J gene TRBJ2-1, with TRBD2 matching over 7 bases. In germline, CDR1 is GTSNPN, CDR2 SVGIG (reference sequence). This CDR3 region has 16 residues. Germline trimming cut 2 bases from V and 5 bases from J; bases unmatched to any gene: 12. The CDR3 region has the DNA TGTGCCTGGAGTCCACGGGGGGTCTCGGCCCACAATGAGCAGTTCTTC. Residues: CAWSPRGVSAHNEQFF.

The rearrangement links TRBV11-2 to TRBJ1-2, with a tentative D call TRBD1 (6 bases). The CDR3 runs to 18 residues. Germline V lookup: CDR1 SGHAT, CDR2 FQNNGV. V was cut by 5 bases and J by 6 bases, with 28 bases left in between. CDR3 residues: CASSPQMGMTGPKDGYTF. The CDR3 nucleotides read TGTGCCAGCAGCCCCCAGATGGGGATGACAGGCCCCAAGGATGGCTACACCTTC. The variable domain in full, with the rest retrieved from reference TRBV11-2 and TRBJ1-2, is EAGVAQSPRYKIIEKRQSVAFWCNPISGHATLYWYQQILGQGPKLLIQFQNNGVVDDSQLPKDRFSAERLKGVDSTLKIQPAKLEDSAVYLCASSPQMGMTGPKDGYTFGSGTRLTVV.

In the case of this clone: The junction differs from germline at one of its ends, possibly a read error. The chain carries TRBV7-7 and TRBJ2-1, with TRBD2 as a possible D gene (6 bases). CDR3 size: 16 residues. The germline CDR1 and CDR2 sequences are SSHAT and FNYEAQ (reference sequence). CDR3 protein: CASSLAASSNVGEQFF. DNA of the CDR3: TGTGCTAGCAGCTTAGCGGCAAGTTCCAATGTTGGTGAGCAGTTCTTC.

This clone was counted between two and nine times. This rearrangement joins TRBV29-1 to TRBJ2-7, with TRBD1 matching over 12 bases. CDR1 and CDR2 from the germline V gene are SQVTM and ANQGSEA. The length of the CDR3 is 12 residues. V lost 7 bases to trimming and J lost 6 bases; unmatched junction nucleotides: 4. The CDR3 region has the DNA TGCAGCGCGGGACAGGGGGCGGGCGAGCAGTACTTC. Amino acid sequence: CSAGQGAGEQYF.

The chain couples TRBV4-2 to TRBJ2-7, with 14 bases fitting TRBD2. V shed 1 base and J 2 bases; nucleotides not matched to a gene: 1. The CDR3 length is 16 residues. Germline lookup yields CDR1 LGHNA and CDR2 YNFKEQ. The chain's CDR3 is CASSQGGLAGAYEQYF. The CDR3, as DNA: TGTGCCAGCAGCCAAGGGGGACTAGCGGGGGCCTACGAGCAGTACTTC.